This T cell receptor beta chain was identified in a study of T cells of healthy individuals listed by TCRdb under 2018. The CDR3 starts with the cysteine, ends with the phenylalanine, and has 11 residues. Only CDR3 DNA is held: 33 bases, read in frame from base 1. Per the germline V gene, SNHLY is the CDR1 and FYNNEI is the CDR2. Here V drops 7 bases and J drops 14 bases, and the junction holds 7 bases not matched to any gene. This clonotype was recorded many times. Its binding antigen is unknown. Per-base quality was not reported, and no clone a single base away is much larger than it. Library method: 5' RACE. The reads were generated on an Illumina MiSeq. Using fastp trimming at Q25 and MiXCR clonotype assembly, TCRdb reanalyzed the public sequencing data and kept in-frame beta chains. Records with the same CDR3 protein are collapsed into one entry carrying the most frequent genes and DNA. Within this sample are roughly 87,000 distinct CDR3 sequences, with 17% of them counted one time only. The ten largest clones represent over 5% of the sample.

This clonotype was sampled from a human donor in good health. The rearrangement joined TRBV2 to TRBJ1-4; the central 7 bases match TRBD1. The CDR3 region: CASTMTGMLFF. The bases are TGTGCCAGCACTATGACAGGGATGCTGTTTTTT.